The present TCR beta chain was sequenced within a study of naive and memory T cell subsets. From the second PCR step, alpha and beta chains were amplified apart. Sequential positive selection took CD4 T cells first, then CD8 T cells. Four subsets defined by CD45RA and CD27 were sorted after CD3, CD4, CD8 and live/dead staining. Germline CDR1 reads GTSNPN; CDR2 reads SVGIG (reference sequence). The CDR3 consists of 14 residues. The V gene lost 7 bases and the J gene lost 2 bases, with 18 bases spanning the gap. Judged by abundance, this clonotype is medium-sized. The beta constant-region primer was an equimolar mix of two oligonucleotides covering TRBC1 and TRBC2. Four rounds of PCR amplified the ligated cDNA using nested alpha and beta constant-region primers plus SP2. Via MiXCR, TCRdb re-called the UMI-ligation and nested PCR reads, giving one row per CDR3 protein. This sample has more than 100,000 distinct CDR3 sequences; 36% occur once, and the top ten carry about 0.85%.

Sequences were obtained from central memory CD4+ T cells from blood. The origin of this receptor is a human donor in good health. The chain has TRBV30 and TRBJ2-7; no firm D call. CDR3 protein: CAFRRPEGTYEQYF. For the CDR3, the DNA is TGTGCCTTTCGACGGCCCGAAGGGACCTACGAGCAGTACTTC.